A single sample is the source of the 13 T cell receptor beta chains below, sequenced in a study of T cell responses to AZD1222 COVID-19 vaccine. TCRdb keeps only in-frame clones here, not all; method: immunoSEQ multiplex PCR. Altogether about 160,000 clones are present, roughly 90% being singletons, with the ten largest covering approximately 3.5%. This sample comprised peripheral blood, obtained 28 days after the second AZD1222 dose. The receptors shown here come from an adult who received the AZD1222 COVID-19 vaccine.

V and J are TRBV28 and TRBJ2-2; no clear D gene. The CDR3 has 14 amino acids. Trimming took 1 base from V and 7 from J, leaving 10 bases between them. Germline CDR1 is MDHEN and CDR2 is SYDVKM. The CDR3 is CASSLSGSDGELFF. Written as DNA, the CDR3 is TGTGCCAGCAGTTTATCTGGGTCGGACGGGGAGCTGTTTTTT.

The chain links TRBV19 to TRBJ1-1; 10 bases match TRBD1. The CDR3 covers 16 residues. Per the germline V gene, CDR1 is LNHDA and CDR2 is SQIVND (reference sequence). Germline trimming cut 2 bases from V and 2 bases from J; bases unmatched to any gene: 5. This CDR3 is CASSIRGDRGNTEAFF. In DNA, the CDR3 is TGTGCCAGTAGTATACGGGGGGACAGGGGAAACACTGAAGCTTTCTTT.

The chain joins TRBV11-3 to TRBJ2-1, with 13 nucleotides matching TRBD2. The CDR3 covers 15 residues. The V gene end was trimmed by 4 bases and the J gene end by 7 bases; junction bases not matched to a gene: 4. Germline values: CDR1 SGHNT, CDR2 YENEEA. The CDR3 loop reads CASSSGTSGANEQFF. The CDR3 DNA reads TGTGCCAGCAGCTCCGGGACTAGCGGGGCGAATGAGCAGTTCTTC.

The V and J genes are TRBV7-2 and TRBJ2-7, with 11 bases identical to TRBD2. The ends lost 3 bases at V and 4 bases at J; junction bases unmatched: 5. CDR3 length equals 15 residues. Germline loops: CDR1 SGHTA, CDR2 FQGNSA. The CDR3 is CASSLLAGGFYEQYF. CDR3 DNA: TGTGCCAGCAGCTTGCTAGCGGGAGGATTTTACGAGCAGTACTTC.

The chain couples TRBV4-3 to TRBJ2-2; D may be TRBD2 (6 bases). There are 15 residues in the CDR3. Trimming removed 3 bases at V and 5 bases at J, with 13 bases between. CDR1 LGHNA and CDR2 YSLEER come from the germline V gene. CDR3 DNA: TGCGCCAGCAGCCATAACGGGAGATCTACCGGGGAGCTGTTTTTT. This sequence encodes CASSHNGRSTGELFF.

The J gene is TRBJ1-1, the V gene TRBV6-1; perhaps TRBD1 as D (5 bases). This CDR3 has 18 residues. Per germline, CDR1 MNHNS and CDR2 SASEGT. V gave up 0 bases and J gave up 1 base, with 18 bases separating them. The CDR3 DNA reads TGTGCCAGCAGTGAAGCGCTTAGAGGGGTCCTCACGAACACTGAAGCTTTCTTT. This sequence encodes CASSEALRGVLTNTEAFF.

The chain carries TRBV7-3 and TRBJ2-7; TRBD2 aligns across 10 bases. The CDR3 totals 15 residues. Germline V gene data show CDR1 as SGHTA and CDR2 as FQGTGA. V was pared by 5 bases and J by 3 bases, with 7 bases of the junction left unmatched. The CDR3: CASSLRAGGNYEQYF. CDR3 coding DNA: TGTGCCAGCAGCCTCAGAGCGGGAGGGAACTACGAGCAGTACTTC.

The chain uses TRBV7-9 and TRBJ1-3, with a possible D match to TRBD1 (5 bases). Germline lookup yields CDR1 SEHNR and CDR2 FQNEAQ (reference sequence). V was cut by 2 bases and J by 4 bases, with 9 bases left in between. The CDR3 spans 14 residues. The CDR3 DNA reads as TGTGCCAGCAGCTTACCCAGGGCCGGAAACACCATATATTTT. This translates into CASSLPRAGNTIYF.

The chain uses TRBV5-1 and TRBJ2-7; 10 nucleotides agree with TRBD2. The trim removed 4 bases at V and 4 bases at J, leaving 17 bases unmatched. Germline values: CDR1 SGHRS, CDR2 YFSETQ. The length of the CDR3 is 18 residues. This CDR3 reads CASSPGPSGSQGKYEQYF. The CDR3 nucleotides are TGCGCCAGCAGCCCCGGCCCTAGCGGGAGTCAAGGGAAGTACGAGCAGTACTTC.

The CDR3 DNA reads as TGTGCCAGCAGCTCCATCCGGGACGGCTATGGCTACACCTTC. Translating it yields CASSSIRDGYGYTF. J is TRBJ1-2 and V is TRBV11-2, with TRBD1 as a possible D gene (5 bases). V lost 4 bases and J lost 4, with 13 bases in between. Germline V lookup: CDR1 SGHAT, CDR2 FQNNGV. The CDR3 has 14 amino acids.

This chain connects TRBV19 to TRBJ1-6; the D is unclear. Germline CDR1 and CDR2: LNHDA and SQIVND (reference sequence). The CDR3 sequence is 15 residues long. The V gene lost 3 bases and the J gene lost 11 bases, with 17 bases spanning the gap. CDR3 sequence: CASSITGPSATPLHF. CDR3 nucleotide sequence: TGTGCCAGTAGTATTACCGGGCCATCGGCGACACCCCTCCACTTT.

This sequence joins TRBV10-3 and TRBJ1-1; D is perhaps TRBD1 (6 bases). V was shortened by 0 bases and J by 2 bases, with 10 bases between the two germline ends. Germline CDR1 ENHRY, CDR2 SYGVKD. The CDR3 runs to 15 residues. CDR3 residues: CAISESVGGNTEAFF. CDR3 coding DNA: TGTGCCATCAGTGAGTCGGTAGGGGGAAACACTGAAGCTTTCTTT.

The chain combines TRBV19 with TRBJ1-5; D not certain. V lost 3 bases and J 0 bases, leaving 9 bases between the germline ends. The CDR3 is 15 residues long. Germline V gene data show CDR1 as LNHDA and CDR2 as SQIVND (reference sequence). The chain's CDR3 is CASSIGPYSNQPQHF. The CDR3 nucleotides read TGTGCCAGTAGTATCGGACCTTATAGCAATCAGCCCCAGCATTTT.